The clone carrying this T cell receptor beta chain was seen ten or more times. One entry per CDR3 protein results from TCRdb running MiXCR on the RT-PCR reads. The data show hundreds of thousands of distinct CDR3 sequences, with 11% to 15% seen just once and roughly 3.9% held by the top ten. This CDR3 comprises 14 residues. The germline CDR1 and CDR2 sequences are SQVTM and ANQGSEA. V dropped 7 bases and J dropped 7; count of bases not matched to a gene: 9. The receptor's source is a female donor in good health, serving as a healthy control. Sequencing was performed on memory CD4+ T cells from blood. The V and J genes are TRBV29-1 and TRBJ2-1, with 11 bases lining up with TRBD2. The CDR3 is CSATLAGGANEQFF. The DNA of the CDR3 is TGCAGCGCCACGTTAGCGGGAGGGGCAAATGAGCAGTTCTTC.